The 30 T cell receptor beta chains listed next were all sequenced from one sample in a study of T-cell reconstitution after alpha-beta-depleted transplantation in children. Preparation of the TCRbeta library used unique molecular identifiers. TCRdb re-called the PCR reads through MiXCR, storing one row per CDR3 protein. The table has about 400,000 distinct CDR3 sequences, 15% to 20% seen once. Sequencing used PBMCs, mostly from graft donor cells, obtained 360 days after TCRalphabeta/CD19-depleted stem cell transplant. The receptors originated from a boy under two years old who had a stem cell transplant for Wiskott-Aldrich syndrome, so the T cells may come from the graft donor.

The CDR3 DNA reads as TGTGCCAGCAGTTCCAAAGGGGCGTACACCGGGGAGCTGTTTTTT. Amino acid sequence: CASSSKGAYTGELFF. The J gene is TRBJ2-2, the V gene TRBV6-5, with a possible D match to TRBD1 (5 bases). The germline V and J ends were trimmed by 4 bases and 3 bases, with 12 bases remaining between them. CDR3 length: 15 amino acids. Germline CDR1 reads MNHEY; CDR2 reads SVGAGI.

The chain combines TRBV18 with TRBJ2-7; TRBD2 is a possible D gene (6 bases). The V end lost 2 bases, the J end lost 4 bases, and 21 bases lay between the germline ends. Germline assignment: CDR1 KGHSH and CDR2 LQKENI. The CDR3 spans 17 residues. The CDR3 loop is CASSPVPHGEATYEQYF. As DNA, the CDR3 is TGTGCCAGCTCACCAGTCCCTCACGGGGAGGCCACGTACGAGCAGTACTTC.

CDR3 loop: CASSPALPNEKLFF. The CDR3 nucleotides read TGTGCCAGCAGCCCCGCTTTACCGAATGAAAAACTGTTTTTT. The chain is built from TRBV12-3 or TRBV12-4 and TRBJ1-4, with no clear D. V lost 6 bases and J lost 5, with 13 bases in between. This CDR3 is built from 14 residues.

This clonotype was seen only a few times. The rearrangement uses TRBV12-3 or TRBV12-4 and TRBJ2-7; weak D call: TRBD1 (5 bases). The length of the CDR3 is 13 residues. V lost 2 bases, J lost 7 bases, and 12 bases lay in between. The CDR3 sequence: CASSLPGSGEQYF. The CDR3 DNA follows: TGTGCCAGCAGTTTACCAGGGTCCGGGGAGCAGTACTTC.

This clonotype turned up a few times. This sequence joins TRBV20-1 and TRBJ2-3; D perhaps matches TRBD2 (6 bases). The V gene lost 1 base and the J gene lost 4 bases, with 21 bases spanning the gap. The CDR3 runs 17 residues. Germline CDR1 reads DFQATT; CDR2 reads SNEGSKA (reference sequence). The CDR3 coding sequence is TGCAGTGCTAGAGTTCAGGTGGCCGGGACTGGCCCAGATACGCAGTATTTT. Amino acid sequence: CSARVQVAGTGPDTQYF.

The chain joins TRBV7-8 to TRBJ1-6; maybe TRBD1 (5 bases). Germline CDR1 reads SGHVS; CDR2 reads FQNEAQ. The CDR3 has 14 residues. The germline V and J ends were trimmed by 4 bases and 6 bases, with 10 bases remaining between them. The CDR3 is CASSSGTGNSPLHF. CDR3 DNA sequence: TGTGCCAGCAGCTCCGGGACGGGTAATTCACCCCTCCACTTT.

V is TRBV4-3 and J is TRBJ2-1; the match to TRBD2 covers 9 bases. Germline loops: CDR1 LGHNA, CDR2 YSLEER. J was trimmed by 4 bases and V by 1 base; bases with no gene match: 2. The CDR3 is 15 residues long. CDR3 in DNA: TGCGCCAGCAGCCAAGTTCTAGCGGGGTACAATGAGCAGTTCTTC. Translating it yields CASSQVLAGYNEQFF.

This clonotype was recorded a few times. Germline is not matched at one junction end, which may reflect a read error. This chain connects TRBV11-2 to TRBJ2-1; weak D call: TRBD2 (6 bases). Germline CDR1 and CDR2: SGHAT and FQNNGV. The CDR3 length is 16 residues. CDR3 amino acids: CASRLGRGTPTDEQFF. In DNA, the CDR3 is TGTGCCAGCAGATTAGGGCGGGGTACGCCTACAGATGAGCAGTTCTTC.

The chain combines TRBV24-1 with TRBJ2-4; the D gene is possibly TRBD2 (5 bases). Trimming removed 0 bases from V and 9 bases from J, with 8 bases in between. Germline CDR1 KGHDR, CDR2 SFDVKD. CDR3 size: 13 residues. The CDR3: CATSDLEGSIQYF. The CDR3 DNA follows: TGTGCCACCAGTGATTTGGAGGGTAGCATTCAGTACTTC.

This clonotype has more than one count but fewer than ten. The rearrangement links TRBV28 to TRBJ2-1; 7 positions agree with TRBD1. V was pared by 5 bases and J by 4 bases, with 11 bases of the junction left unmatched. This CDR3 comprises 16 residues. CDR1 and CDR2 (germline): MDHEN, SYDVKM. The CDR3 loop is CASSRARQGPYNEQFF. In nucleotides, the CDR3 is TGTGCCAGCAGTCGGGCCCGACAGGGACCTTACAATGAGCAGTTCTTC. Based on the CDR3 plus reference TRBV28 and TRBJ2-1, the full variable domain is DVKVTQSSRYLVKRTGEKVFLECVQDMDHENMFWYRQDPGLGLRLIYFSYDVKMKEKGDIPEGYSVSREKKERFSLILESASTNQTSMYLCASSRARQGPYNEQFFGPGTRLTVL.

In this sample, this clonotype turned up a few times. The chain recombines TRBV5-1 with TRBJ2-1, with D possibly being TRBD1 (6 bases). Trimming cost V 3 bases and J 2 bases, with 18 bases left between them. Germline V CDR1 and CDR2: SGHRS, YFSETQ. CDR3 length: 17 amino acids. This chain's CDR3 is CASSYFTGTITYNEQFF. Written as DNA, the CDR3 is TGCGCCAGCAGCTACTTCACCGGGACAATAACCTACAATGAGCAGTTCTTC.

This clonotype turned up a few times. The genes are TRBV20-1 and TRBJ2-1; 7 bases are a match to TRBD1. The CDR3 contains 15 residues. From germline, CDR1 is DFQATT and CDR2 SNEGSKA (reference sequence). V lost 5 bases to trimming and J lost 6 bases; unmatched junction nucleotides: 13. The CDR3, as DNA: TGCAGTGCTGGAAATACAGGGGCGATTGGCAATGAGCAGTTCTTC. Its protein is CSAGNTGAIGNEQFF.

The sample holds a few counts of this clonotype. This chain joins TRBV2 and TRBJ1-5; D is unresolved. From germline, CDR1 is SNHLY and CDR2 FYNNEI. The germline V and J ends were trimmed by 5 bases and 3 bases, with 8 bases remaining between them. This CDR3 spans 13 amino acids. CDR3 sequence: CASSKENNQPQHF. CDR3 sequence (DNA): TGTGCCAGCAGTAAAGAGAACAATCAGCCCCAGCATTTT.

This clonotype came up a few times. The rearrangement uses TRBV5-6 and TRBJ2-5; 7 bases line up with TRBD2. Trimming removed 4 bases from V and 7 bases from J; junction bases left unmatched: 19. The CDR3 has 17 amino acids. Looked up from germline, CDR1 is SGHDT and CDR2 is YYEEEE. The CDR3 region has the DNA TGTGCCAGCAGCCCCGAGGACGGGCTAGCGGACCACTCGACCCAGTACTTC. As protein: CASSPEDGLADHSTQYF.

This sequence joins TRBV6-1 and TRBJ1-2, with a possible D match to TRBD1 (5 bases). The CDR3 runs to 14 residues. Germline CDR1 reads MNHNS; CDR2 reads SASEGT. The ends were cut back, 6 bases at V and 4 bases at J, with 15 bases in the middle. The CDR3 DNA reads TGTGCCAGCAGAACCGGGGGGGAGAGCTATGGCTACACCTTC. Translating gives CASRTGGESYGYTF.

V is TRBV3-1 and J is TRBJ2-1; TRBD2 matches 7 bases. The germline CDR1 and CDR2 sequences are LGHDT and YNNKEL (reference sequence). This CDR3 has 14 amino acids. The V gene end was trimmed by 3 bases and the J gene end by 5 bases; junction bases not matched to a gene: 4. This chain's CDR3 is CASSHQTSDNEQFF. DNA of the CDR3: TGTGCCAGCAGCCACCAAACTAGCGACAATGAGCAGTTCTTC.

The V and J genes are TRBV6-1 and TRBJ2-3; TRBD2 aligns across 9 bases. The germline V gene encodes CDR1 MNHNS and CDR2 SASEGT. This CDR3 is built from 16 residues. The junction had 7 bases not matched to a gene; V was cut back by 2 bases and J by 4 bases. The CDR3 sequence is CASSEHGLANPDTQYF. DNA for the CDR3: TGTGCCAGCAGTGAACACGGACTAGCGAATCCAGATACGCAGTATTTT.

This clonotype was recorded a few times. This sequence joins TRBV5-1 and TRBJ2-1; the match to TRBD2 covers 9 bases. V dropped 0 bases and J dropped 8; count of bases not matched to a gene: 12. This CDR3 comprises 17 residues. Germline lookup yields CDR1 SGHRS and CDR2 YFSETQ. The CDR3 spells CASSLVGGSGRPHEQFF. The CDR3 region has the DNA TGCGCCAGCAGCTTGGTTGGGGGTAGCGGGAGACCGCATGAGCAGTTCTTC.

V gene TRBV20-1 combines with J gene TRBJ2-1; D call uncertain. The V end lost 1 base, the J end lost 3 bases, and 10 bases lay between the germline ends. CDR3 size: 14 residues. Germline CDR1 DFQATT, CDR2 SNEGSKA (reference sequence). This CDR3 is CSARGLGFYNEQFF. CDR3 DNA: TGCAGTGCTAGAGGACTGGGCTTCTACAATGAGCAGTTCTTC.

This clonotype has at least ten counts. The rearrangement uses TRBV12-3 or TRBV12-4 and TRBJ2-1, with D unresolved. The V end was cut by 8 bases, the J end by 0 bases, with 14 bases between. The CDR3 length is 15 residues. Here the CDR3 reads CASAKPRSSYNEQFF. The CDR3 DNA sequence: TGTGCCAGCGCCAAGCCGCGGAGCTCCTACAATGAGCAGTTCTTC.

Regarding this clonotype: Sequence at one end of the junction differs from germline and may be a read error. CDR3 DNA sequence: TGTGCCAGTAGCGTAGGTAGCGGGAGGGTAAATGAGCAGTTCTTC. Translation gives CASSVGSGRVNEQFF. J is TRBJ2-1 and V is TRBV9; 11 bases are a match to TRBD2. Germline CDR1 reads SGDLS; CDR2 reads YYNGEE. The CDR3 totals 15 residues.

The V and J genes are TRBV6-2 or TRBV6-3 and TRBJ2-1; the D gene is possibly TRBD2 (5 bases). This CDR3 has 14 amino acids. The germline V gene has CDR1 MNHEY and CDR2 SVGEGT. V was clipped by 3 bases and J by 3 bases, with 9 bases between them. The CDR3 loop is CASSYLGSYNEQFF. CDR3 coding DNA: TGTGCCAGCAGTTATCTGGGGAGCTACAATGAGCAGTTCTTC.

The chain uses TRBV5-1 and TRBJ2-2, with D possibly matching TRBD1 (6 bases). Per the germline V gene, CDR1 is SGHRS and CDR2 is YFSETQ. The V and J ends lost 5 bases and 3 bases respectively, with 11 bases between them. The CDR3 consists of 14 residues. CDR3 sequence reads: CASRRSGDTGELFF. Here the CDR3 DNA reads TGCGCCAGCAGGCGGTCAGGGGACACCGGGGAGCTGTTTTTT.

The CDR3 DNA is TGCAGCGTTGAACCACCCTTTTTAGGACACTTCTCCTACGAGCAGTACTTC. This encodes CSVEPPFLGHFSYEQYF. The chain employs TRBV29-1 and TRBJ2-7; a weak D match, TRBD1 (5 bases). The germline V gene encodes CDR1 SQVTM and CDR2 ANQGSEA. V was shortened by 2 bases and J by 0 bases, with 20 bases between the two germline ends. The CDR3 is 17 residues long.

This clonotype has a handful of counts. The V gene is TRBV5-5, the J gene TRBJ2-3; 9 positions agree with TRBD2. Germline-derived CDR1 and CDR2 are SGHKS and YYEKEE (reference sequence). CDR3 length equals 18 residues. J was trimmed by 4 bases and V by 0 bases; bases with no gene match: 12. The DNA for the CDR3 is TGTGCCAGCAGCTTGGCACTAATAAGCGGGAGGTACTCAGATACGCAGTATTTT. Translation: CASSLALISGRYSDTQYF.

The chain combines TRBV4-1 with TRBJ2-6, with TRBD1 as a possible D gene (5 bases). CDR1 MGHRA and CDR2 YSYEKL come from the germline V gene. This CDR3 comprises 16 residues. With 2 bases removed from V and 1 base from J, the gap between germline ends came to 9 bases. CDR3 DNA: TGCGCCAGCAGCCAATTCAGGGTATCTGGGGCCAACGTCCTGACTTTC. Translating gives CASSQFRVSGANVLTF.

The V and J genes are TRBV12-3 or TRBV12-4 and TRBJ2-7; 11 nucleotides line up with TRBD2. The CDR3 sequence is 13 residues long. The V segment lost 8 bases and the J segment 2 bases; nucleotides outside the gene matches: 2. This CDR3 reads CASGTSGAYEQYF. The DNA of the CDR3 is TGTGCCAGCGGGACTAGCGGCGCCTACGAGCAGTACTTC.

This clonotype came up a few times. The chain employs TRBV12-3 or TRBV12-4 and TRBJ2-2; maybe TRBD1 (6 bases). V was trimmed by 3 bases and J by 4 bases, leaving 12 bases between them. This CDR3 contains 15 residues. CDR3 nucleotides: TGTGCCAGCAGTTTCCAGGGGCCAATCACCGGGGAGCTGTTTTTT. Protein sequence: CASSFQGPITGELFF.

V is TRBV27 and J is TRBJ1-2; 8 positions match TRBD1. CDR1 is MNHEY, CDR2 SMNVEV, per germline (reference sequence). V shed 4 bases and J 4 bases; nucleotides not matched to a gene: 11. The CDR3 has 16 residues. The CDR3 nucleotides read TGTGCCAGCAGTTCCAATCCGGGACAGGCATTCTATGGCTACACCTTC. Its translation: CASSSNPGQAFYGYTF.

The V gene is TRBV4-1, the J gene TRBJ2-7; D is perhaps TRBD2 (5 bases). CDR3 length equals 15 residues. V was clipped by 1 base and J by 0 bases, with 10 bases between them. Germline V gene sequence: CDR1 MGHRA, CDR2 YSYEKL. CDR3 sequence: CASSQGLGSSYEQYF. CDR3 DNA: TGCGCCAGCAGCCAAGGTCTGGGGAGCTCCTACGAGCAGTACTTC.